The 32 T cell receptor beta chains below were found in one sample sequenced in a study of blood T cell repertoires in COVID-19. Sequencing used immunoSEQ multiplex PCR; TCRdb keeps in-frame clones, though not all of them. Here the sample spans 150,000 to 200,000 clones, 85% to 90% being singletons. The source material was PBMCs or T cells enriched from blood (not recorded which). These receptors were taken from a woman in her forties or fifties who had recovered from COVID-19.

Note on this clone: The same CDR3 arises from other DNA sequences in this sample as well. This rearrangement joins TRBV6-5 to TRBJ1-6, with D possibly being TRBD1 (5 bases). Trimming cost V 0 bases and J 6 bases, with 9 bases left between them. Germline CDR1 reads MNHEY; CDR2 reads SVGAGI. This CDR3 contains 15 residues. CDR3 bases: TGTGCCAGCAGTTACTCAACAGGAGTTAATTCACCCCTCCACTTT. Amino acids: CASSYSTGVNSPLHF.

CDR3 sequence: CASSLVGGDTQPQHF. Written as DNA, the CDR3 is TGTGCCAGCAGCTTGGTTGGAGGGGATACTCAGCCCCAGCATTTT. The V and J genes are TRBV5-6 and TRBJ1-5, with D perhaps matching TRBD1 (5 bases). Germline assignment: CDR1 SGHDT and CDR2 YYEEEE. V was clipped by 0 bases and J by 6 bases, with 13 bases between them. CDR3 length: 15 amino acids.

The chain recombines TRBV6-5 with TRBJ2-7; TRBD2 matches 8 bases. The CDR3 runs 16 residues. The trim removed 4 bases at V and 0 bases at J, leaving 8 bases unmatched. Looked up from germline, CDR1 is MNHEY and CDR2 is SVGAGI. CDR3 sequence: CASSSSERGSSYEQYF. The CDR3 region has the DNA TGTGCCAGCAGTTCCTCTGAGCGGGGGAGCTCCTACGAGCAGTACTTC.

The rearrangement joins TRBV7-3 to TRBJ2-5; 10 nucleotides line up with TRBD2. The CDR3 has 16 amino acids. The J segment lost 1 base and the V segment lost 2 bases, leaving 4 bases of the junction unmatched. From germline, CDR1 is SGHTA and CDR2 FQGTGA. This chain's CDR3 is CASSLLIAGGQETQYF. CDR3 coding DNA: TGTGCCAGCAGCTTACTGATAGCGGGGGGCCAAGAGACCCAGTACTTC.

The genes are TRBV19 and TRBJ1-5; 10 bases agree with TRBD1. The CDR3 loop spans 16 amino acids. J was trimmed by 6 bases and V by 5 bases; bases with no gene match: 10. Germline CDR1 and CDR2: LNHDA and SQIVND (reference sequence). The CDR3 DNA reads as TGTGCCAGTAGTGCCTTGGACAGGGGGAGTCGTCAGCCCCAGCATTTT. This translates into CASSALDRGSRQPQHF.

The gene calls are TRBV11-3 and TRBJ2-3, with 7 bases lining up with TRBD1. CDR1 and CDR2 (germline): SGHNT, YENEEA. This CDR3 comprises 15 residues. After removal of 5 bases from V and 0 bases from J, the junction contained 5 bases not matched to a gene. The CDR3: CASSHKGASTDTQYF. The CDR3 DNA reads TGTGCCAGCAGCCATAAGGGGGCAAGCACAGATACGCAGTATTTT.

The V and J genes are TRBV18 and TRBJ1-1; D may be TRBD1 (5 bases). V gave up 6 bases and J gave up 1 base, with 9 bases separating them. Germline values: CDR1 KGHSH, CDR2 LQKENI. This CDR3 has 13 amino acids. This CDR3 reads CASSADRNTEAFF. As DNA, the CDR3 is TGTGCCAGCTCGGCCGACAGGAACACTGAAGCTTTCTTT.

This chain links TRBV7-2 with TRBJ2-7; 10 bases align to TRBD2. Germline V gene data show CDR1 as SGHTA and CDR2 as FQGNSA. This CDR3 spans 18 amino acids. V lost 2 bases to trimming and J lost 1 base; unmatched junction nucleotides: 11. CDR3 sequence (DNA): TGTGCCAGCAGCTTACTGGGGGAGCGGGGGGGCCGTTCCTACGAGCAGTACTTC. Residues: CASSLLGERGGRSYEQYF.

This clone was observed a single time. V usage is TRBV5-1 and J usage is TRBJ2-2, with unresolved D. Deletions cut 0 bases from V and 1 base from J, with 4 bases between. Germline CDR1 and CDR2: SGHRS and YFSETQ. The CDR3 sequence is 14 residues long. The CDR3, as DNA: TGCGCCAGCAGCTTGGTCCAGAACACCGGGGAGCTGTTTTTT. This encodes CASSLVQNTGELFF. The full variable domain, its missing parts supplied by reference TRBV5-1 and TRBJ2-2, is KAGVTQTPRYLIKTRGQQVTLSCSPISGHRSVSWYQQTPGQGLQFLFEYFSETQRNKGNFPGRFSGRQFSNSRSEMNVSTLELGDSALYLCASSLVQNTGELFFGEGSRLTVL.

V is TRBV7-8 and J is TRBJ1-2, with 12 nucleotides matching TRBD1. With V trimmed by 5 bases and J by 2 bases, 12 bases remained unmatched. Germline V gene sequence: CDR1 SGHVS, CDR2 FQNEAQ. This CDR3 spans 18 amino acids. In DNA, the CDR3 is TGTGCCAGCAGCGGTCCAGGGACAGGGGGCGATCTCAACTATGGCTACACCTTC. It encodes CASSGPGTGGDLNYGYTF.

The rearrangement links TRBV7-9 to TRBJ1-3; TRBD1 might be the D (6 bases). V lost 3 bases to trimming and J lost 3 bases, with 12 bases between them. From germline, CDR1 is SEHNR and CDR2 FQNEAQ (reference sequence). This CDR3 is built from 15 residues. CDR3 residues: CASSFTQGFGNTIYF. For the CDR3, the DNA is TGTGCCAGCAGCTTTACACAGGGATTTGGAAACACCATATATTTT.

CDR3 protein: CASSLDSSETQYF. CDR3 DNA: TGCGCCAGCAGTCTCGACTCTAGTGAGACCCAGTACTTC. The chain carries TRBV5-1 and TRBJ2-5; D is unclear. Germline CDR1 reads SGHRS; CDR2 reads YFSETQ. The V end lost 5 bases, the J end lost 5 bases, and 13 bases lay between the germline ends. The CDR3 sequence is 13 residues long. The variable domain in full, completed from reference TRBV5-1 and TRBJ2-5, reads KAGVTQTPRYLIKTRGQQVTLSCSPISGHRSVSWYQQTPGQGLQFLFEYFSETQRNKGNFPGRFSGRQFSNSRSEMNVSTLELGDSALYLCASSLDSSETQYFGPGTRLLVL.

V is TRBV29-1 and J is TRBJ2-5, with a weak D call TRBD2 (7 bases). CDR1 SQVTM and CDR2 ANQGSEA come from the germline V gene. The CDR3 runs to 15 residues. Trimming pared 6 bases from V and 4 bases from J, leaving 21 bases between. CDR3 sequence reads: CSVAKGGPSSETQYF. In DNA form, the CDR3 reads TGCAGCGTGGCTAAGGGGGGGCCTAGTTCAGAGACCCAGTACTTC. Full variable domain (rest looked up from reference TRBV29-1 and TRBJ2-5): SAVISQKPSRDICQRGTSLTIQCQVDSQVTMMFWYRQQPGQSLTLIATANQGSEATYESGFVIDKFPISRPNLTFSTLTVSNMSPEDSSIYLCSVAKGGPSSETQYFGPGTRLLVL.

The genes are TRBV9 and TRBJ1-3, with D unresolved. The ends were cut back, 1 base at V and 0 bases at J, with 8 bases in the middle. Germline CDR1 is SGDLS and CDR2 is YYNGEE. The CDR3 consists of 15 residues. The CDR3 spells CASSVLEGSGNTIYF. In DNA, the CDR3 is TGTGCCAGCAGCGTACTCGAGGGCTCTGGAAACACCATATATTTT.

The genes are TRBV7-9 and TRBJ1-2, with unresolved D. V was shortened by 10 bases and J by 6 bases, with 18 bases between the two germline ends. CDR1 SEHNR and CDR2 FQNEAQ come from the germline V gene (reference sequence). The CDR3 consists of 13 residues. The CDR3 region is CATSRGGQNGYTF. In nucleotides, the CDR3 is TGTGCCACCTCCCGCGGTGGCCAGAATGGCTACACCTTC.

The rearrangement joins TRBV7-2 to TRBJ2-3, with a possible D match to TRBD2 (5 bases). Germline V gene data show CDR1 as SGHTA and CDR2 as FQGNSA. The CDR3 loop spans 16 amino acids. The V gene lost 2 bases and the J gene lost 3 bases, with 15 bases spanning the gap. The CDR3, as DNA: TGTGCCAGCAGCTTATTTGGCCACCCGGGGACAGATACGCAGTATTTT. Its protein product is CASSLFGHPGTDTQYF.

The rearrangement links TRBV4-2 to TRBJ1-1; TRBD1 matches at 11 bases. Trimming cost V 2 bases and J 1 base; bases outside gene matches: 9. Germline CDR1 is LGHNA and CDR2 is YNFKEQ. The CDR3 covers 18 residues. CDR3 in DNA: TGTGCCAGCAGCCAACCCGGGACAGGGGGTCCCAAGAACACTGAAGCTTTCTTT. Translation gives CASSQPGTGGPKNTEAFF.

CDR3 coding DNA: TGCAGCGTTCGACAGGGGCGGGATTCACCCCTCCACTTT. This codes for CSVRQGRDSPLHF. J is TRBJ1-6 and V is TRBV29-1; the match to TRBD1 covers 8 bases. This CDR3 contains 13 residues. Germline assignment: CDR1 SQVTM and CDR2 ANQGSEA. Germline trimming cut 5 bases from V and 8 bases from J; bases unmatched to any gene: 5.

J is TRBJ2-7 and V is TRBV30; D perhaps matches TRBD2 (5 bases). The germline V gene encodes CDR1 GTSNPN and CDR2 SVGIG (reference sequence). V was clipped by 3 bases and J by 0 bases, with 12 bases between them. The CDR3 sequence is 14 residues long. This CDR3 is CAWSDYPSSYEQYF. The CDR3 DNA is TGTGCCTGGAGCGACTACCCAAGCTCCTACGAGCAGTACTTC.

This chain joins TRBV12-5 and TRBJ1-4, with TRBD1 as a possible D gene (6 bases). Germline assignment: CDR1 LGHNT and CDR2 FRNRAP. The CDR3 has 17 residues. V shed 5 bases and J shed 0 bases, with 16 bases lying between them. CDR3 amino acids: CASGLNWGGATNEKLFF. CDR3 DNA sequence: TGTGCTAGTGGTCTGAACTGGGGGGGCGCAACTAATGAAAAACTGTTTTTT.

The chain is built from TRBV7-6 and TRBJ1-5, with a possible D match to TRBD1 (6 bases). The CDR3 loop spans 12 amino acids. V lost 8 bases and J 9 bases, leaving 14 bases between the germline ends. Looked up from germline, CDR1 is SGHVS and CDR2 is FNYEAQ. CDR3 region: CASGGARGPQHF. The CDR3 region has the DNA TGTGCCAGCGGGGGGGCGCGGGGGCCCCAGCATTTT. Supplemented by reference TRBV7-6 and TRBJ1-5, the full variable domain reads GAGVSQSPRYKVTKRGQDVALRCDPISGHVSLYWYRQALGQGPEFLTYFNYEAQQDKSGLPNDRFSAERPEGSISTLTIQRTEQRDSAMYRCASGGARGPQHFGDGTRLSIL.

This rearrangement joins TRBV7-2 to TRBJ1-1, with TRBD1 matching over 8 bases. This CDR3 is built from 14 residues. Germline CDR1 SGHTA, CDR2 FQGNSA. With 4 bases clipped from V and 5 bases from J, the junction kept 6 bases outside the gene matches. CDR3 in DNA: TGTGCCAGCAGCTCCCCAGGGGGCAGGACTGAAGCTTTCTTT. Translated: CASSSPGGRTEAFF.

This chain links TRBV12-3 or TRBV12-4 with TRBJ1-2; 12 bases are a match to TRBD1. Trimming cost V 4 bases and J 8 bases; bases outside gene matches: 2. The CDR3 runs 13 residues. CDR3 residues: CASSSGQGAGYTF. CDR3 DNA sequence: TGTGCCAGCAGTTCGGGACAGGGGGCAGGCTACACCTTC.

This clone has a single count. The chain combines TRBV5-1 with TRBJ2-5; tentatively, D is TRBD2 (5 bases). Trimming pared 3 bases from V and 2 bases from J, leaving 11 bases between. CDR1 is SGHRS, CDR2 YFSETQ, per germline. There are 14 residues in the CDR3. This CDR3 is CASSSGVPQETQYF. The CDR3 DNA sequence: TGCGCCAGCAGCTCCGGGGTCCCGCAAGAGACCCAGTACTTC.

The V and J genes are TRBV7-3 and TRBJ2-1; 9 bases are shared with TRBD2. V trimming: 4 bases; J trimming: 4 bases; junction bases outside the gene matches: 5. Germline values: CDR1 SGHTA, CDR2 FQGTGA. The CDR3 extends over 15 amino acids. CDR3 coding DNA: TGTGCCAGCAGCTATAGCGGGGGCCATTACAATGAGCAGTTCTTC. This codes for CASSYSGGHYNEQFF.

The chain joins TRBV11-3 to TRBJ2-1; D gene unclear. The V gene's germline CDR1 is SGHNT and CDR2 YENEEA. There are 15 residues in the CDR3. Deletions cut 1 base from V and 5 bases from J, with 12 bases between. CDR3 sequence (DNA): TGTGCCAGCAGCTTAGGCTTGAGATTGAACAATGAGCAGTTCTTC. It codes for CASSLGLRLNNEQFF.

On this clone itself: The sample holds other DNA sequences that translate to the same CDR3. This sequence joins TRBV19 and TRBJ1-1; no definite D call. The CDR3 has 13 amino acids. The germline V gene encodes CDR1 LNHDA and CDR2 SQIVND (reference sequence). The ends were cut back, 3 bases at V and 1 base at J, with 6 bases in the middle. This chain's CDR3 is CASSIRENTEAFF. Written as DNA, the CDR3 is TGTGCCAGTAGTATTAGAGAGAACACTGAAGCTTTCTTT.

This chain uses TRBV2 with TRBJ1-4; TRBD1 aligns across 9 bases. J lost 7 bases, V lost 11 bases, and 5 bases had no gene match. CDR1 is SNHLY, CDR2 FYNNEI, per germline. This CDR3 spans 12 amino acids. CDR3 bases: TGTGCCGGACAGGGGATACCTGAAAAACTGTTTTTT. Its protein is CAGQGIPEKLFF.

The chain carries TRBV7-9 and TRBJ1-1, with TRBD1 matching over 8 bases. The CDR3 totals 14 residues. Trimming took 4 bases from V and 5 from J; bases not matched to a gene: 6. Germline V gene lookup returns CDR1 SEHNR and CDR2 FQNEAQ (reference sequence). The CDR3, as DNA: TGTGCCAGCAGCTCTTTGACAGGGGTGACTGAAGCTTTCTTT. Encoded protein: CASSSLTGVTEAFF.

The chain links TRBV19 to TRBJ2-2; D might be TRBD1 (6 bases). Trimming shortened V by 7 bases and J by 2 bases, and 11 bases separated the two germline ends. In germline, CDR1 is LNHDA, CDR2 SQIVND (reference sequence). The CDR3 is made up of 14 amino acids. CDR3 coding DNA: TGTGCCAGTAATCCGACAGGAAACACCGGGGAGCTGTTTTTT. Protein: CASNPTGNTGELFF.

The chain combines TRBV7-2 with TRBJ2-2; D unclear. Germline CDR1 SGHTA, CDR2 FQGNSA. The ends were cut back, 6 bases at V and 6 bases at J, with 14 bases in the middle. The length of the CDR3 is 14 residues. Here the CDR3 reads CASRPSPRSGELFF. CDR3 nucleotide sequence: TGTGCCAGCAGGCCCTCACCGCGGTCCGGGGAGCTGTTTTTT.

The chain links TRBV7-3 to TRBJ2-5, with D unclear. The V and J ends lost 1 base and 0 bases respectively, with 3 bases between them. Looked up from germline, CDR1 is SGHTA and CDR2 is FQGTGA. This CDR3 comprises 13 residues. The CDR3: CASSLIYQETQYF. The CDR3 region has the DNA TGTGCCAGCAGCTTAATCTACCAAGAGACCCAGTACTTC.